A single sample gave rise to the 6 T cell receptor beta chains below, sequenced in a study of T cells in Graves' hyperthyroidism and ophthalmopathy. TCR beta CDR3 sequences were amplified from RNA transcripts. Primed by the HTBI set, a first-round RT-PCR was run on the TCR CDR3. One entry per CDR3 protein, called by TCRdb with MiXCR from the multiplex PCR reads. Among approximately 420,000 distinct CDR3 sequences listed, about an eighth were seen once. Material: blood. These receptors were collected from a woman aged 18-29 years with Graves' hyperthyroidism.

The chain is built from TRBV20-1 and TRBJ2-7; maybe TRBD1 (5 bases). Germline CDR1 and CDR2: DFQATT and SNEGSKA (reference sequence). This CDR3 spans 13 amino acids. V was trimmed by 6 bases and J by 2 bases, leaving 14 bases between them. CDR3 loop: CSAPWGTPYEQYF. The DNA of the CDR3 is TGCAGTGCACCATGGGGCACCCCCTACGAGCAGTACTTC.

This clonotype was found many times. This chain links TRBV19 with TRBJ2-7; tentatively, D is TRBD1 or TRBD2 (5 bases each). The CDR3 is made up of 14 amino acids. Trimming removed 5 bases from V and 3 bases from J, with 14 bases in between. Germline CDR1 LNHDA, CDR2 SQIVND (reference sequence). The CDR3 bases are TGTGCCAGTAGTGAGGGACGAATGGACTACGAGCAGTACTTC. Residues: CASSEGRMDYEQYF.

This clonotype was found many times. The CDR3 reads CASSLSRGGYTF. The CDR3 DNA is TGTGCCAGCAGTTTGTCCAGGGGTGGCTACACCTTC. This chain connects TRBV28 to TRBJ1-2; TRBD1 might be the D (6 bases). The CDR3 runs 12 residues. Trimming removed 3 bases from V and 7 bases from J, with 9 bases in between. Germline CDR1 reads MDHEN; CDR2 reads SYDVKM.

This clonotype was seen a handful of times. The rearrangement uses TRBV18 and TRBJ2-7; D uncertain. Germline V gene sequence: CDR1 KGHSH, CDR2 LQKENI. Trimming pared 0 bases from V and 0 bases from J, leaving 15 bases between. The CDR3 covers 17 residues. Here the CDR3 DNA reads TGTGCCAGCTCACCACCACTGGCAGGTCCAAACTCCTACGAGCAGTACTTC. This gives the protein CASSPPLAGPNSYEQYF.

This clonotype was counted ten times or more. The chain is built from TRBV7-2 and TRBJ2-7, with 7 bases that match TRBD2. V lost 1 base to trimming and J lost 2 bases; unmatched junction nucleotides: 5. The CDR3 loop spans 15 amino acids. Germline CDR1 and CDR2: SGHTA and FQGNSA. CDR3 residues: CASSLVAREPYEQYF. CDR3 bases: TGTGCCAGCAGCTTAGTGGCGCGGGAGCCCTACGAGCAGTACTTC.

This clonotype appeared many times. V is TRBV30 and J is TRBJ2-5; unclear D gene. V gave up 2 bases and J gave up 2 bases, with 9 bases separating them. This CDR3 is 13 amino acids long. CDR1 and CDR2 from the germline V gene are GTSNPN and SVGIG (reference sequence). CDR3 residues: CAWSLGNQETQYF. In DNA form, the CDR3 reads TGTGCCTGGAGTCTAGGGAATCAAGAGACCCAGTACTTC.